The T cell receptor (beta chain) under discussion was sequenced for a study of blood T cell repertoires in COVID-19. Study at large: Samples of COVID-19 (acute and convalescent) were obtained from the United States, Italy and Spain.

The germline V gene encodes CDR1 ENHRY and CDR2 SYGVKD. CDR3 size: 17 residues. J gave up 0 bases and V 6 bases, and 8 bases lay outside the gene matches. Clones were sequenced by immunoSEQ multiplex PCR, and TCRdb holds only the in-frame ones, with some missing. The repertoire has 150,000 to 200,000 clones, just under 90% of them found once; the top ten carry 3% to 4%. V gene TRBV10-3 combines with J gene TRBJ1-6; 7 bases line up with TRBD1. Material: peripheral blood. The source of this sequence is a man in his late teens or twenties with active or convalescent COVID-19. CDR3 region: CAIRGDRVRSYNSPLHF. The CDR3 DNA is TGTGCCATCAGAGGGGACAGAGTTCGCTCCTATAATTCACCCCTCCACTTT.